The next 24 T cell receptor beta chains were all read from a single sample in a study of OX40 agonist ivuxolimab in advanced cancers. TCRdb's copy holds only in-frame clones and misses some; the assay was immunoSEQ multiplex PCR. The data show tens of thousands of clones, roughly 90% seen once. Sequencing used CD4+ or CD8+ T cells sorted from blood, obtained in a trial of the OX40 agonist ivuxolimab. The origin of the receptors is an adult with an advanced solid tumor such as melanoma, head and neck, liver or kidney cancer.

In this sample, this clone turned up a few times. J is TRBJ1-5 and V is TRBV19; maybe TRBD1 (5 bases). This CDR3 is built from 14 residues. Germline values: CDR1 LNHDA, CDR2 SQIVND (reference sequence). Trimming pared 5 bases from V and 4 bases from J, leaving 12 bases between. The CDR3 sequence: CASSARDRNQPQHF. The CDR3 DNA is TGTGCCAGTAGTGCCCGGGACCGGAATCAGCCCCAGCATTTT.

The rearrangement joins TRBV7-3 to TRBJ1-6; tentatively, D is TRBD1 (6 bases). The CDR3 runs to 14 residues. Germline CDR1 reads SGHTA; CDR2 reads FQGTGA. V dropped 4 bases and J dropped 6 bases, with 10 bases sitting between them. DNA for the CDR3: TGTGCCAGCAGCTCCGGACAGATTAATTCACCCCTCCACTTT. This translates into CASSSGQINSPLHF.

The rearrangement joins TRBV29-1 to TRBJ2-1, with D hard to call. Per the germline V gene, CDR1 is SQVTM and CDR2 is ANQGSEA. Trimming removed 3 bases from V and 0 bases from J, with 6 bases in between. The CDR3 length is 13 residues. CDR3 bases: TGCAGCGTTGAGGTTAGCTCCTACAATGAGCAGTTCTTC. It is translated as CSVEVSSYNEQFF.

The J gene is TRBJ1-3, the V gene TRBV7-2; D is undetermined. Trimming took off 0 bases at V and 0 bases at J, with 12 bases between the two ends. The germline V gene has CDR1 SGHTA and CDR2 FQGNSA. The CDR3 spans 17 residues. DNA of the CDR3: TGTGCCAGCAGCTTAGCGCCGGCGGGCTACTCTGGAAACACCATATATTTT. Translation gives CASSLAPAGYSGNTIYF.

The rearrangement links TRBV7-2 to TRBJ2-3, with D perhaps TRBD1 or TRBD2 (5 bases each). Germline V gene data show CDR1 as SGHTA and CDR2 as FQGNSA. The CDR3 extends over 16 amino acids. V was cut by 1 base and J by 2 bases, with 13 bases left in between. CDR3 nucleotides: TGTGCCAGCAGCTTAGAAACCGGGACCCTCACAGATACGCAGTATTTT. Its protein product is CASSLETGTLTDTQYF.

The rearrangement uses TRBV9 and TRBJ2-1; 16 positions match TRBD2. The CDR3 runs 18 residues. Looked up from germline, CDR1 is SGDLS and CDR2 is YYNGEE. J lost 7 bases, V lost 4 bases, and 11 bases had no gene match. The CDR3 sequence is CASSSLPGLAGGGNEQFF. CDR3 in DNA: TGTGCCAGCAGCTCGCTTCCGGGACTAGCGGGAGGGGGGAATGAGCAGTTCTTC.

This rearrangement joins TRBV4-3 to TRBJ2-1; possibly TRBD1 or TRBD2 for D (6 bases each). Germline CDR1 reads LGHNA; CDR2 reads YSLEER. Trimming took off 1 base at V and 5 bases at J, with 15 bases between the two ends. The CDR3 is 16 amino acids. CDR3 bases: TGCGCCAGCAGCCAAGGTCCGGGGGCAGGGCACAATGAGCAGTTCTTC. Protein sequence: CASSQGPGAGHNEQFF.

V gene TRBV7-2 combines with J gene TRBJ2-6, with D possibly matching TRBD1 (6 bases). The CDR3 runs 18 residues. Germline V gene lookup returns CDR1 SGHTA and CDR2 FQGNSA. V lost 2 bases and J 2 bases, leaving 16 bases between the germline ends. CDR3 residues: CASSLNPGAGAGANVLTF. DNA for the CDR3: TGTGCCAGCAGCTTAAATCCCGGGGCAGGGGCTGGGGCCAACGTCCTGACTTTC. The whole variable domain, filled in from reference TRBV7-2 and TRBJ2-6, reads GAGVSQSPSNKVTEKGKDVELRCDPISGHTALYWYRQSLGQGLEFLIYFQGNSAPDKSGLPSDRFSAERTGGSVSTLTIQRTQQEDSAVYLCASSLNPGAGAGANVLTFGAGSRLTVL.

The chain is built from TRBV2 and TRBJ2-4; 10 positions agree with TRBD2. This CDR3 contains 14 residues. Trimming at V came to 8 bases and at J to 3 bases, leaving 4 bases not matched to a gene. Germline lookup yields CDR1 SNHLY and CDR2 FYNNEI. The CDR3 region has the DNA TGTGCCAGCCTAGCGGGAGTGTTCAAAAACATTCAGTACTTC. Protein product: CASLAGVFKNIQYF.

The CDR3: CASSYRRLDGYTF. CDR3 coding DNA: TGTGCCAGCAGTTACCGTCGCCTCGATGGCTACACCTTC. The chain couples TRBV6-5 to TRBJ1-2; D unclear. CDR3 length: 13 amino acids. Trimming took 2 bases from V and 6 from J, leaving 10 bases between them. From germline, CDR1 is MNHEY and CDR2 SVGAGI.

The chain joins TRBV19 to TRBJ2-2; 12 bases align to TRBD2. Losses at the gene ends were 7 bases for V and 4 bases for J; bases not matched to a gene: 10. CDR1 and CDR2 from the germline V gene are LNHDA and SQIVND (reference sequence). The CDR3 covers 17 residues. CDR3 residues: CASTSLAGGRPTGELFF. The CDR3 nucleotides read TGTGCCAGTACGTCCCTAGCGGGAGGGAGGCCCACCGGGGAGCTGTTTTTT. The full variable domain, its missing parts supplied by reference TRBV19 and TRBJ2-2, is DGGITQSPKYLFRKEGQNVTLSCEQNLNHDAMYWYRQDPGQGLRLIYYSQIVNDFQKGDIAEGYSVSREKKESFPLTVTSAQKNPTAFYLCASTSLAGGRPTGELFFGEGSRLTVL.

V usage is TRBV9 and J usage is TRBJ1-3; 9 bases map to TRBD1. The CDR3 is made up of 14 amino acids. The trim removed 7 bases at V and 4 bases at J, leaving 6 bases unmatched. The germline V gene has CDR1 SGDLS and CDR2 YYNGEE. For the CDR3, the DNA is TGTGCCAGCGGGACAGGGTCTTCCGGAAACACCATATATTTT. Its protein product is CASGTGSSGNTIYF.

The V call is TRBV10-3, the J call TRBJ2-1; 11 bases map to TRBD2. Germline CDR1 ENHRY, CDR2 SYGVKD. The CDR3 is made up of 16 amino acids. J was trimmed by 8 bases and V by 3 bases; bases with no gene match: 9. The CDR3 protein is CAISDMTSGVTYEQFF. Here the CDR3 DNA reads TGTGCCATCAGTGATATGACTAGCGGGGTCACCTATGAGCAGTTCTTC.

The chain couples TRBV5-3 to TRBJ2-7; 9 bases agree with TRBD1. TRBV5-3 is an open reading frame, and its role is uncertain. The CDR3 is made up of 15 amino acids. J lost 4 bases, V lost 4 bases, and 9 bases had no gene match. This CDR3 reads CARSTSGTGIYEQYF. The CDR3 nucleotides are TGTGCCAGAAGCACCTCCGGGACAGGGATTTACGAGCAGTACTTC.

J is TRBJ2-7 and V is TRBV19; D might be TRBD2 (6 bases). V was trimmed by 5 bases and J by 6 bases, leaving 14 bases between them. The CDR3 contains 13 residues. In germline, CDR1 is LNHDA, CDR2 SQIVND (reference sequence). The CDR3 loop reads CASSSGVRGEQYF. CDR3 bases: TGTGCCAGTAGTTCCGGGGTGCGGGGCGAGCAGTACTTC.

The genes are TRBV5-4 and TRBJ1-3; 8 bases map to TRBD1. The CDR3 length is 18 residues. V was clipped by 2 bases and J by 2 bases; unmatched bases: 12. Germline values: CDR1 SGHNT, CDR2 YYREEE (reference sequence). As DNA, the CDR3 is TGTGCCAGCAGCTTTTCGGTCACAGGGGGTATAGCTGGAAACACCATATATTTT. Translating gives CASSFSVTGGIAGNTIYF. The variable domain in full, with the rest retrieved from reference TRBV5-4 and TRBJ1-3, is ETGVTQSPTHLIKTRGQQVTLRCSSQSGHNTVSWYQQALGQGPQFIFQYYREEENGRGNFPPRFSGLQFPNYSSELNVNALELDDSALYLCASSFSVTGGIAGNTIYFGEGSWLTVV.

This clone was recorded once. The V call is TRBV2, the J call TRBJ2-3; 7 positions agree with TRBD1. Trimming cost V 8 bases and J 0 bases; bases outside gene matches: 11. The CDR3 sequence is 16 residues long. The germline gives CDR1 SNHLY, CDR2 FYNNEI. The CDR3 here is CASGDGKGASTDTQYF. CDR3 DNA: TGTGCCAGCGGCGATGGGAAGGGGGCTAGCACAGATACGCAGTATTTT. Complete variable domain (other parts from reference TRBV2 and TRBJ2-3): EPEVTQTPSHQVTQMGQEVILRCVPISNHLYFYWYRQILGQKVEFLVSFYNNEISEKSEIFDDQFSVERPDGSNFTLKIRSTKLEDSAMYFCASGDGKGASTDTQYFGPGTRLTVL.

The gene calls are TRBV7-8 and TRBJ2-7; D not certain. V was pared by 0 bases and J by 3 bases, with 9 bases between. Germline CDR1 SGHVS, CDR2 FQNEAQ. The CDR3 contains 14 residues. The CDR3 loop reads CASSLARLHYEQYF. The CDR3 coding sequence is TGTGCCAGCAGCTTAGCGAGACTCCACTACGAGCAGTACTTC. The entire variable domain, with the rest obtained from reference TRBV7-8 and TRBJ2-7, is as follows: GAGVSQSPRYKVAKRGQDVALRCDPISGHVSLFWYQQALGQGPEFLTYFQNEAQLDKSGLPSDRFFAERPEGSVSTLKIQRTQQEDSAVYLCASSLARLHYEQYFGPGTRLTVT.

CDR3 residues: CATSRDVVSYEQYF. Here the CDR3 DNA reads TGTGCCACCAGCAGAGATGTAGTCTCCTACGAGCAGTACTTC. The rearrangement uses TRBV15 and TRBJ2-7; D is unresolved. Trimming took 0 bases from V and 0 from J, leaving 6 bases between them. Germline values: CDR1 LNHNV, CDR2 YYDKDF (reference sequence). The CDR3 is made up of 14 amino acids.

The chain uses TRBV28 and TRBJ2-5; no firm D call. The last part of the DNA fits TRBJ2-7 better; the J call may be wrong. The V gene's germline CDR1 is MDHEN and CDR2 SYDVKM. The CDR3 length is 13 residues. CDR3 nucleotides: TGTGCCAGCAGTTTAGCCTCGCCCTACGAGCAGTACTTC. It translates to CASSLASPYEQYF.

The chain uses TRBV6-1 and TRBJ1-2; D call uncertain. Looked up from germline, CDR1 is MNHNS and CDR2 is SASEGT. V lost 8 bases and J 0 bases, leaving 10 bases between the germline ends. The CDR3 consists of 13 residues. The CDR3 DNA is TGTGCCAGCTGTTGGGCTCCTAACTATGGCTACACCTTC. It translates to CASCWAPNYGYTF.

The chain combines TRBV5-1 with TRBJ2-6, with D perhaps TRBD1 or TRBD2 (5 bases each). CDR1 is SGHRS and CDR2 is YFSETQ in the germline V gene. The CDR3 totals 16 residues. V was trimmed by 4 bases and J by 0 bases, leaving 11 bases between them. The CDR3 nucleotides are TGCGCCAGCAGCCCTCGGGACCTCTCTGGGGCCAACGTCCTGACTTTC. It codes for CASSPRDLSGANVLTF.

This chain connects TRBV6-1 to TRBJ1-1; 10 nucleotides align to TRBD1. The trim removed 6 bases at V and 1 base at J, leaving 5 bases unmatched. The CDR3 loop spans 15 amino acids. CDR1 and CDR2 from the germline V gene are MNHNS and SASEGT. The CDR3 nucleotides read TGTGCCAGCAGAGACAGGGGGCTGAAGAACACTGAAGCTTTCTTT. The encoded protein is CASRDRGLKNTEAFF.

The CDR3 DNA sequence: TGTGCCAGCAGCGGGGGAACCGGGACAACTACAGATACGCAGTATTTT. Protein: CASSGGTGTTTDTQYF. The chain links TRBV11-3 to TRBJ2-3; the D gene is possibly TRBD1 (6 bases). Trimming shortened V by 5 bases and J by 3 bases, and 18 bases separated the two germline ends. The CDR3 covers 16 residues. In germline, CDR1 is SGHNT, CDR2 YENEEA. The full variable domain, with the rest looked up from reference TRBV11-3 and TRBJ2-3, is EAGVVQSPRYKIIEKKQPVAFWCNPISGHNTLYWYLQNLGQGPELLIRYENEEAVDDSQLPKDRFSAERLKGVDSTLKIQPAELGDSAVYLCASSGGTGTTTDTQYFGPGTRLTVL.